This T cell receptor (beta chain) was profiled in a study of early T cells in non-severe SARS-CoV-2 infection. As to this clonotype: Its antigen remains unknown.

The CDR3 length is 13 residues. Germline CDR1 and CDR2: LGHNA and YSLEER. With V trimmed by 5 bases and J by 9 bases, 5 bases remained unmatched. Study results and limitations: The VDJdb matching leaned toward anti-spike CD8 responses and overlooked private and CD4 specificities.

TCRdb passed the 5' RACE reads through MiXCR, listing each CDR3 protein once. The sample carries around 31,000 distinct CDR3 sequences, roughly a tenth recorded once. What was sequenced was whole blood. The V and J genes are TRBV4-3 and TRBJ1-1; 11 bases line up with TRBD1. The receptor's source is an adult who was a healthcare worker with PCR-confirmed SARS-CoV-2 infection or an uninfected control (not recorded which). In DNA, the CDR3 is TGCGCCAGCAGCGGGACAGGGGGAGATAAAGCTTTCTTT. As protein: CASSGTGGDKAFF.